These T cell receptor beta chains were read from a single sample in a study of shared clonotypes between healthy human individuals. The table came from immunoSEQ multiplex PCR; TCRdb's copy has only in-frame clones and leaves some out. The table lists about 680,000 clones, around 72% of them singletons. Material for sequencing was memory CD4+ T cells sorted from blood. These receptors came from a woman aged 25 to 45 in good health. CDR3s include the opening cysteine and the closing phenylalanine or tryptophan. Each record gives: D gene, J gene, clone size, V gene, CDR3 DNA, CDR3 protein. A D gene is named only where the DNA matches it firmly. Clone size is stated in some rows and not others, as once, few, many or a class when expanded.

>NA|TRBJ1-1|NA|TRBV19
TGTGCCAGTAGCCCCGCAGGGGACACTGAAGCTTTCTTT
CASSPAGDTEAFF
>TRBD2|TRBJ2-1|NA|TRBV30
TGTGCCTGTCGACTAGCGGGAGTCAATGAGCAGTTCTTC
CACRLAGVNEQFF
>NA|TRBJ2-3|NA|TRBV7-9
TGTGCCAGCAGCTTGAGTTCAGATACGCAGTATTTT
CASSLSSDTQYF
>NA|TRBJ2-7|few|TRBV6-1
TGTGCCAGCACATTCCGGGGGACTGGGTACGAGCAGTACTTC
CASTFRGTGYEQYF
>TRBD2|TRBJ2-2|many|TRBV7-9
TGTGCCAGCAGCCCCCGGACTAGCGGGCTGAACACCGGGGAGCTGTTTTTT
CASSPRTSGLNTGELFF
>NA|TRBJ2-4|NA|TRBV6-5
TGTGCCAGCAGTTACGACTCCGTAGCCAAAAACATTCAGTACTTC
CASSYDSVAKNIQYF
>NA|TRBJ2-3|NA|TRBV14
TGTGCCAGCAGCCAAGACTGGGCTATACCTGATACGCAGTATTTT
CASSQDWAIPDTQYF
>NA|TRBJ2-3|NA|TRBV7-9
TGTGCCAGCAGCCTCACAGATACGCAGTATTTT
CASSLTDTQYF
>NA|TRBJ2-2|NA|TRBV5-8
TGTGCCAGCAGACAGGGACGCACCGGGGAGCTGTTTTTT
CASRQGRTGELFF
>TRBD1|TRBJ1-1|NA|TRBV29-1
TGCAGCGTTTACCCGACAGGGTCGGTTTCTTTCTTT
CSVYPTGSVSFF
>NA|TRBJ2-3|once|TRBV5-1
TGCGCCAGCAGCCCGCAATTGGGAAGGGGAGATACGCAGTATTTT
CASSPQLGRGDTQYF
>NA|TRBJ1-1|NA|TRBV7-9
TGTGCCAGCAGCGCGGGGGTATCGATCCGCACTGAAGCTTTCTTT
CASSAGVSIRTEAFF
>NA|TRBJ2-1|NA|TRBV2
TGTGCCAGCAGTATGACGGGACTCAAGTTCTTC
CASSMTGLKFF
>NA|TRBJ2-1|NA|TRBV19
TGTGCCAGTAGTATTGCGGGAATGAATGAGCAGTTCTTC
CASSIAGMNEQFF
>NA|TRBJ1-4|many|TRBV29-1
TGCAGCGTTAGGGGGGGTAATGAAAAACTGTTTTTT
CSVRGGNEKLFF
>NA|TRBJ2-2|once|TRBV5-4
TGTGCCAGCAGCTTGGATTACAGCAGACTCACCGGGGAGCTGTTTTTT
CASSLDYSRLTGELFF
>NA|TRBJ2-3|once|TRBV27
TGTGCCAGCAGTTCGGGACAACTGAGGGATACGCAGTATTTT
CASSSGQLRDTQYF
>NA|TRBJ2-7|NA|TRBV7-9
TGTGCCAGCAGCCGCGCGGCTAGCTCCTACGAGCAGTACTTC
CASSRAASSYEQYF
>TRBD1|TRBJ2-5|NA|TRBV29-1
TGCAGCGTTGAAGATCCCCTACACAGGGGACAAGAGACCCAGTACTTC
CSVEDPLHRGQETQYF
>NA|TRBJ1-1|NA|TRBV28
TGTGCCAGCAGTTTAGGATACACTGAAGCTTTCTTT
CASSLGYTEAFF
>NA|TRBJ2-5|NA|TRBV29-1
TGCAGCGTTGTGGGGGGAGTGGGAGAGACCCAGTACTTC
CSVVGGVGETQYF
>NA|TRBJ2-5|once|TRBV18
TGTGCCAGCTCACCCACTCCCGAGACCCAGTACTTC
CASSPTPETQYF
>TRBD1|TRBJ1-2|NA|TRBV28
TGTGCCAGCAGTAACACAGGGGGAGCTAACTATGGCTACACCTTC
CASSNTGGANYGYTF
>TRBD1|TRBJ1-1|NA|TRBV18
TGTGCCAGCTCACCCGGACAGGGAGACATGAACACTGAAGCTTTCTTT
CASSPGQGDMNTEAFF
>NA|TRBJ1-2|NA|TRBV28
TGTGCCAGCAGCACAGGCGGGGGGCGAAGCTATGGCTACACCTTC
CASSTGGGRSYGYTF
>TRBD1|TRBJ1-1|NA|TRBV19
TGTGCCAGTAGTAAAGGCGTCAGCTCGGACAGGATGAACACTGAAGCTTTCTTT
CASSKGVSSDRMNTEAFF
>NA|TRBJ1-5|NA|TRBV5-6
TGTGCCAGCAGCTTGCGGGCCTCCAATCAGCCCCAGCATTTT
CASSLRASNQPQHF
>TRBD1|TRBJ1-5|NA|TRBV4-1
TGCGCCAGCAGCCCTACCTGGACAGGGGTCAATCAGCCCCAGCATTTT
CASSPTWTGVNQPQHF
>NA|TRBJ1-3|NA|TRBV29-1
TGCAGCGTTTGCACAGACGGAAACACCATATATTTT
CSVCTDGNTIYF
>TRBD1|TRBJ2-3|NA|TRBV19
TGTGCCACGGGGCTGGGACAGAGTAACACAGATACGCAGTATTTT
CATGLGQSNTDTQYF
>TRBD2|TRBJ2-7|few|TRBV11-3
TGTGCCAGCAGTTCGACCGTGCTAGCGGGAGGGCCATCGGGGGAGCAGTACTTC
CASSSTVLAGGPSGEQYF
>TRBD2|TRBJ2-1|NA|TRBV18
TGTGCCAGCTCACGCCGGACTAGATTTCCAGGTACGGAGTCTAATGAGCAGTTCTTC
CASSRRTRFPGTESNEQFF
>TRBD2|TRBJ2-1|NA|TRBV18
TGTGCCAGCTCACCATCTAGCGGGAGGGCCGGGAATGAGCAGTTCTTC
CASSPSSGRAGNEQFF
>TRBD1|TRBJ2-5|NA|TRBV28
TGTGCCAGCAATGACAGGGGATACCAAGAGACCCAGTACTTC
CASNDRGYQETQYF
>NA|TRBJ2-7|NA|TRBV28
TGTGCCAGCAGCCCAGGGGGAGTAGCGGCACCCTTTGGGCAGTACTTC
CASSPGGVAAPFGQYF
>NA|TRBJ2-7|NA|TRBV18
TGTGCCAGCTCACCAAGGACAGACGGCGAGCAGTACTTC
CASSPRTDGEQYF
>NA|TRBJ2-4|NA|TRBV30
TGTGCCTGGAGTGTTGGGACAAACAAAAACATTCAGTACTTC
CAWSVGTNKNIQYF
>TRBD2|TRBJ2-2|NA|TRBV7-9
TGTGCCAGCAGCAGGGCTAGCGGCGGTCTTAACACCGGGGAGCTGTTTTTT
CASSRASGGLNTGELFF
>NA|TRBJ2-5|NA|TRBV28
TGTGCCAGCAGCCAAGAGACCCAGTACTTC
CASSQETQYF
>NA|TRBJ1-2|few|TRBV2
TGTGCCAGCAGTGAAGAAGCAGGGAACTATGGCTACACCTTC
CASSEEAGNYGYTF
>NA|TRBJ1-1|once|TRBV5-1
TGCGCCAGCAGCCGAACGGGGGCGAGTACTGAAGCTTTCTTT
CASSRTGASTEAFF
>TRBD2|TRBJ2-2|NA|TRBV7-9
TGTGCCAGCAGCTTACCCGCGGGGGGCGGGGAGCTGTTTTTT
CASSLPAGGGELFF
>TRBD2|TRBJ2-3|NA|TRBV5-1
TGCGCCAGCAGCGAGTCTTTAGCGGGAGGCGCAGATACGCAGTATTTT
CASSESLAGGADTQYF
>NA|TRBJ1-1|once|TRBV6-6
TGTGCCAGCAGTTACGACACGTTAGGGGCCACTGAAGCTTTCTTT
CASSYDTLGATEAFF
>TRBD2|TRBJ2-1|NA|TRBV10-3
TGTGCCATCACCCCGACTAGCGGGAGTTGGAATGAGCAGTTCTTC
CAITPTSGSWNEQFF
>NA|TRBJ2-7|many|TRBV2
TGTGCCAGCACCCACAGGGTAGCGTACGAGCAGTACTTC
CASTHRVAYEQYF
>NA|TRBJ1-2|NA|TRBV5-1
TGCGCCAGCAGCTTGGGAGGATACGATGGAGCTTATGGCTACACCTTC
CASSLGGYDGAYGYTF
>TRBD1|TRBJ2-5|NA|TRBV7-2
TGTGCCAGCAGCCCACGACAGGGGGCACGGGAGACCCAGTACTTC
CASSPRQGARETQYF
>NA|TRBJ2-1|NA|TRBV6-6
TGTGCCAGCACTCCCCGACTAGTGGATGAGCAGTTCTTC
CASTPRLVDEQFF
>NA|TRBJ2-5|NA|TRBV5-6
TGTGCCAGCAGCCCGGGGTGGGCTAGCGAAAGCCTGTACCAAGAGACCCAGTACTTC
CASSPGWASESLYQETQYF
>NA|TRBJ2-2|NA|TRBV7-7
TGTGCCAGCACCGCTCTGGGCGCGGGCACCGGGGAGCTGTTTTTT
CASTALGAGTGELFF
>TRBD1|TRBJ2-7|NA|TRBV4-1
TGCGCCAGCAGCCAAGAGGACAGGGGGCTCTACGAGCAGTACTTC
CASSQEDRGLYEQYF